One sample yielded the 17 T cell receptor beta chains listed below, sequenced in a study of cytomegalovirus exposure and HLA in healthy donors. Vbeta (60) and Jbeta (13) primers were used in the PCR. Profiling relied on immunoSEQ multiplex PCR, and the TCRdb table lists in-frame clones only, not all of them. The sample has around 100,000 clones, and its top ten clones hold about 0.59%. What was sequenced was PBMCs. The source is a man aged 50 or older in good health and CMV-seronegative.

J is TRBJ2-7 and V is TRBV10-2, with a tentative D call TRBD1 (5 bases). The CDR3 consists of 15 residues. Germline V lookup: CDR1 WSHSY, CDR2 SAAADI. The V end lost 4 bases, the J end lost 0 bases, and 13 bases lay between the germline ends. The CDR3 reads CASSVNRLGSYEQYF. Here the CDR3 DNA reads TGCGCCAGCAGTGTGAACAGGTTGGGCTCCTACGAGCAGTACTTC.

This chain links TRBV29-1 with TRBJ1-1; the match to TRBD1 covers 11 bases. The V segment lost 5 bases and the J segment 6 bases; nucleotides outside the gene matches: 14. The CDR3 spans 16 residues. Germline CDR1 reads SQVTM; CDR2 reads ANQGSEA. CDR3 sequence: CSVLPGDRGFYSEAFF. CDR3 nucleotides: TGCAGCGTTCTACCGGGGGACAGGGGGTTTTACTCTGAAGCTTTCTTT.

The V gene is TRBV19, the J gene TRBJ1-5; D remains ambiguous. CDR3 length equals 15 residues. With 3 bases removed from V and 6 bases from J, the gap between germline ends came to 15 bases. Germline V gene data show CDR1 as LNHDA and CDR2 as SQIVND (reference sequence). As DNA, the CDR3 is TGTGCCAGTAGTATTCCGGAGCTGGTTGGTCAGCCCCAGCATTTT. It codes for CASSIPELVGQPQHF.

V and J are TRBV7-2 and TRBJ2-3, with TRBD1 identical over 8 bases. This CDR3 has 16 amino acids. The J segment lost 2 bases and the V segment lost 2 bases, leaving 6 bases of the junction unmatched. Germline CDR1 and CDR2: SGHTA and FQGNSA. The CDR3 spells CASSLFPGGLTDTQYF. The CDR3 bases are TGTGCCAGCAGCTTATTTCCAGGGGGCCTCACAGATACGCAGTATTTT.

The V and J genes are TRBV11-2 and TRBJ2-6; TRBD1 agrees at 7 bases. V trimming: 4 bases; J trimming: 2 bases; junction bases outside the gene matches: 5. The CDR3 is 16 residues long. CDR1 is SGHAT and CDR2 is FQNNGV in the germline V gene. The DNA of the CDR3 is TGTGCCAGCAGCTCCCTACAGGGGACTGGGGCCAACGTCCTGACTTTC. Protein product: CASSSLQGTGANVLTF.

V is TRBV5-1 and J is TRBJ1-2, with 9 bases lining up with TRBD1. Germline V lookup: CDR1 SGHRS, CDR2 YFSETQ. The CDR3 loop spans 13 amino acids. J gave up 5 bases and V 4 bases, and 3 bases lay outside the gene matches. The CDR3 DNA follows: TGCGCCAGCAGCCGGGACAGGGATTATGGCTACACCTTC. Residues: CASSRDRDYGYTF.

The rearrangement links TRBV7-3 to TRBJ2-6, with D maybe TRBD2 (6 bases). The CDR3 loop spans 17 amino acids. V was pared by 5 bases and J by 0 bases, with 14 bases between. Germline CDR1 SGHTA, CDR2 FQGTGA. The CDR3 coding sequence is TGTGCCAGCAGCCCGGGAGCCGGGTACTCTGGGGCCAACGTCCTGACTTTC. Translation gives CASSPGAGYSGANVLTF. The whole variable domain, filled in from reference TRBV7-3 and TRBJ2-6, reads GAGVSQTPSNKVTEKGKYVELRCDPISGHTALYWYRQSLGQGPEFLIYFQGTGAADDSGLPNDRFFAVRPEGSVSTLKIQRTERGDSAVYLCASSPGAGYSGANVLTFGAGSRLTVL.

V usage is TRBV5-4 and J usage is TRBJ2-1; D unresolved. There are 16 residues in the CDR3. V was clipped by 0 bases and J by 5 bases, with 15 bases between them. Per the germline V gene, CDR1 is SGHNT and CDR2 is YYREEE (reference sequence). The CDR3 spells CASSLARSHRDNEQFF. The DNA of the CDR3 is TGTGCCAGCAGCTTGGCCCGATCCCACCGGGACAATGAGCAGTTCTTC.

The chain has TRBV27 and TRBJ2-3; D is possibly TRBD1 (5 bases). The V gene lost 0 bases and the J gene lost 0 bases, with 7 bases spanning the gap. CDR3 size: 15 residues. Germline V gene sequence: CDR1 MNHEY, CDR2 SMNVEV (reference sequence). CDR3 in amino acids: CASSLSTASTDTQYF. The DNA of the CDR3 is TGTGCCAGCAGTTTATCGACAGCGAGCACAGATACGCAGTATTTT.

The chain links TRBV27 to TRBJ1-1, with 7 bases identical to TRBD1. V shed 3 bases and J 5 bases; nucleotides not matched to a gene: 9. Germline V CDR1 and CDR2: MNHEY, SMNVEV (reference sequence). The CDR3 sequence is 15 residues long. In DNA form, the CDR3 reads TGTGCCAGCAGTTTGGGGGGCAGGGGGGAGACTGAAGCTTTCTTT. It specifies CASSLGGRGETEAFF.

V usage is TRBV7-2 and J usage is TRBJ2-5; a possible D gene is TRBD1 (5 bases). Trimming shortened V by 3 bases and J by 4 bases, and 6 bases separated the two germline ends. The CDR3 consists of 12 residues. Germline V CDR1 and CDR2: SGHTA, FQGNSA. CDR3 protein: CASSLGRETQYF. The DNA of the CDR3 is TGTGCCAGCAGCTTGGGGCGAGAGACCCAGTACTTC. Variable domain in full (rest from reference TRBV7-2 and TRBJ2-5): GAGVSQSPSNKVTEKGKDVELRCDPISGHTALYWYRQSLGQGLEFLIYFQGNSAPDKSGLPSDRFSAERTGGSVSTLTIQRTQQEDSAVYLCASSLGRETQYFGPGTRLLVL.

V usage is TRBV5-1 and J usage is TRBJ2-2, with D uncertain. Trimming took off 1 base at V and 1 base at J, with 8 bases between the two ends. The germline V gene encodes CDR1 SGHRS and CDR2 YFSETQ. The CDR3 consists of 15 residues. The CDR3 is CASSLSPGNTGELFF. The CDR3 nucleotides are TGCGCCAGCAGCTTGTCCCCAGGGAACACCGGGGAGCTGTTTTTT.

The chain carries TRBV19 and TRBJ2-7; 7 bases match TRBD1. The V gene end was trimmed by 0 bases and the J gene end by 1 base; junction bases not matched to a gene: 3. CDR1 and CDR2 from the germline V gene are LNHDA and SQIVND (reference sequence). This CDR3 region has 15 residues. CDR3 region: CASSIDSGQSYEQYF. DNA of the CDR3: TGTGCCAGTAGTATAGACTCGGGACAGTCCTACGAGCAGTACTTC.

V gene TRBV7-8 combines with J gene TRBJ2-7; TRBD2 aligns across 7 bases. CDR3 length: 14 residues. The ends lost 7 bases at V and 6 bases at J; junction bases unmatched: 12. Germline CDR1 reads SGHVS; CDR2 reads FQNEAQ. The CDR3 protein is CASTLSRASGEQYF. The CDR3 coding sequence is TGTGCCAGCACCCTCTCTCGGGCTAGCGGCGAGCAGTACTTC.

V usage is TRBV5-4 and J usage is TRBJ1-3, with 7 positions matching TRBD1. The CDR3 has 17 residues. Losses at the gene ends were 4 bases for V and 0 bases for J; bases not matched to a gene: 10. CDR1 is SGHNT and CDR2 is YYREEE in the germline V gene (reference sequence). CDR3 nucleotide sequence: TGTGCCAGCAGCAACCAGGACAGGAGAAGCTCTGGAAACACCATATATTTT. Amino acids: CASSNQDRRSSGNTIYF.

The chain couples TRBV12-5 to TRBJ2-3; 7 bases line up with TRBD2. The germline V gene has CDR1 LGHNT and CDR2 FRNRAP. The V gene end was trimmed by 4 bases and the J gene end by 0 bases; junction bases not matched to a gene: 1. This CDR3 spans 14 amino acids. CDR3 sequence: CASGWGGSTDTQYF. Written as DNA, the CDR3 is TGTGCTAGTGGTTGGGGGGGGAGCACAGATACGCAGTATTTT.

The chain carries TRBV6-5 and TRBJ2-3; no reliable D call. V lost 0 bases and J 0 bases, leaving 7 bases between the germline ends. The CDR3 loop spans 15 amino acids. Per germline, CDR1 MNHEY and CDR2 SVGAGI. The chain's CDR3 is CASSYSQASTDTQYF. In DNA, the CDR3 is TGTGCCAGCAGTTACTCTCAGGCTAGCACAGATACGCAGTATTTT.